This T cell receptor beta chain comes out of a study of T-cell memory formation after mild COVID-19. Study conclusions and caveats: Confirmation of SARS-CoV-2 specificity was lacking for second-wave clones peaking day 37. Those CD4+ clones that contracted were mainly in CM and EM (CD8+ ones in EMRA).

From the 5' RACE reads, TCRdb called clonotypes with MiXCR, one entry per CDR3 protein. In the table there are 250,000 to 300,000 distinct CDR3 sequences, 16% of which are singletons. Points on this clonotype: Antigen unknown.

V lost 5 bases and J lost 4; bases outside the gene matches: 2. The CDR3 is made up of 12 amino acids. Germline assignment: CDR1 DFQATT and CDR2 SNEGSKA (reference sequence). This TCR was sampled from a man younger than 35 who had mild COVID-19 (a few samples of this study predate the infection). Cell type and time point are not known. The J gene is TRBJ1-3, the V gene TRBV20-1; 7 nucleotides match TRBD1. Sequencing was carried out using PBMCs or a T cell subset sorted from them (not recorded which). CDR3 residues: CSAATGGNTIYF. DNA of the CDR3: TGCAGTGCTGCGACAGGGGGAAACACCATATATTTT.